The following is a T cell receptor beta chain sequence with its context. Its matching antigen is unknown. This record belongs to a study of CXCR3-negative and CXCR3-positive naive CD8 T cells. In preparing the TRB cDNA libraries, 5' RACE with UMI labels was used. TCRdb reprocessed the 5' RACE reads; each CDR3 protein has one entry and no DNA is given. The repertoire table contains tens of thousands of distinct CDR3 sequences. Germline V gene data show CDR1 as GTSNPN and CDR2 as SVGIG (reference sequence). CDR3 length: 13 residues. General study findings and limits: Between one naive subset and the other, surface CD5 was comparable, and TCR strength was inferred from TRB CDR3 properties. Memory cells showed distinct TRBV-TRBJ patterns, while the two naive subsets matched.

Some 300,000 cells per CD8+ T cell subset were flow-sorted in triplicate. Input material: memory CD8+ T cells from blood. The receptor was derived from a human donor in good health. Some clones in this sample may be carry-over from other donors' samples. The genes are TRBV30 and TRBJ2-7; TCRdb's D gene call, TRBD1, goes unchecked for lack of DNA. CDR3 amino acids: CAWTTGQLDEQYF.